The clone carrying this TCR beta chain occurred many times. Its antigen is as yet unknown. The data originate from a study of blood T cells in healthy people across ages. Whole-study context: With template switching, about one barcoded beta molecule was captured per two T cells. Study-wide results and caveats: Relative to aged donors, long-lived donors carried more naive CD4+ cells and displayed higher diversity.

Next came a second PCR, run for about 7 to 12 cycles, which used a sample-barcoded 5' primer along with a J-beta primer mix. Carrying 12 random nucleotides, a template-switch adaptor labeled each individual cDNA molecule. TCRdb re-called the 5' RACE reads through MiXCR, storing one row per CDR3 protein. This sample has over 550,000 distinct CDR3 sequences; approximately 30% occur once, and the top ten carry around a sixth. V lost 2 bases to trimming and J lost 4 bases, with 9 bases between them. The CDR3 has 12 amino acids. Germline CDR1 reads GTSNPN; CDR2 reads SVGIG (reference sequence). The chain carries TRBV30 and TRBJ2-7; unclear D gene. This TCR derives from a woman older than 75 in good health. Sequencing was performed on blood. This CDR3 reads CAWSRTVYEQYF. CDR3 nucleotide sequence: TGTGCCTGGAGTAGGACGGTTTACGAGCAGTACTTC.